The clone carrying this T cell receptor beta chain has only one observation. Its antigen remains unidentified. A much larger clone differs from this one at a single base, so this may be a read error. Both TCR beta VDJ combination and CDR3 sequence profiling were carried out. Genomic DNA was the template for this profiling. From the reads, TCRdb called clonotypes with MiXCR, one entry per CDR3 protein. The sample comprises 180,000 or so distinct CDR3 sequences, less than 50% of which are singletons, and about 2% rests with the top ten. This specimen comes from a study of CD8+CD57+ T cells in acquired aplastic anemia. Study in general: Sorted CD4+ and CD8+ cells gave a mean 3.2 ug DNA, range about 0.19 to 27.4 ug.

Study results and caveats: Patients and controls had in common approximately 29 CD8+ CDR3 sequences. Between the patient and control groups, CD8+ Simpson's diversity did not differ significantly.

The patients chosen for sequencing had shown expansion of CD8+CD57+ cells (detected by flow cytometry). Among the patients, all had severe acquired aplastic anemia. V lost 4 bases and J 4 bases, leaving 13 bases between the germline ends. The CDR3 is 14 residues long. Germline CDR1 is MGHRA and CDR2 is YSYEKL. The sample consisted of sorted CD4+, CD8+, or CD8+CD57+ T cells (not recorded which) from PBMCs. J is TRBJ1-1 and V is TRBV4-1; possibly TRBD1 for D (6 bases). The origin of this receptor is a human donor with aplastic anemia. This chain's CDR3 is CASSRPTGSTEAFF. The CDR3 DNA reads as TGCGCCAGCAGCCGCCCAACAGGGAGCACTGAAGCTTTCTTT.